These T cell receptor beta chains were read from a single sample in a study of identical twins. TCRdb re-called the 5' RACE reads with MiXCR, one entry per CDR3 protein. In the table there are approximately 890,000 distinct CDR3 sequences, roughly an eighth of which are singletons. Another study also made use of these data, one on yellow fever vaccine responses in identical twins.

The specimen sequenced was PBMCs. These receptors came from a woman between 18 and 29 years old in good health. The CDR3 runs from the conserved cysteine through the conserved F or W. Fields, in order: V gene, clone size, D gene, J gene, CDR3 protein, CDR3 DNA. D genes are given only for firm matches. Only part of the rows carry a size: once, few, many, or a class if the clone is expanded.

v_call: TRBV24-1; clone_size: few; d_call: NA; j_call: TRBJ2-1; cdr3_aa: CATSERGQSKGSYNEQFF; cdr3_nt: TGTGCCACCAGTGAGAGGGGTCAATCGAAAGGTTCCTACAATGAGCAGTTCTTC
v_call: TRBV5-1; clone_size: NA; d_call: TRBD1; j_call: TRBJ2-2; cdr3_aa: CASSGDRPTGELFF; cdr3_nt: TGCGCCAGCAGCGGGGACAGACCCACCGGGGAGCTGTTTTTT
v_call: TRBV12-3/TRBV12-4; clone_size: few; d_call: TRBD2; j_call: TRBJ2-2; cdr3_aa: CASSLSGGARETGELFF; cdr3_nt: TGTGCCAGCAGTTTAAGCGGGGGGGCCCGGGAAACCGGGGAGCTGTTTTTT
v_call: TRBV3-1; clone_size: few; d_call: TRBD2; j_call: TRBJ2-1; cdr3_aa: CASSQVVWTSGSNEQFF; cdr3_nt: TGTGCCAGCAGCCAAGTCGTATGGACTAGCGGGAGTAATGAGCAGTTCTTC
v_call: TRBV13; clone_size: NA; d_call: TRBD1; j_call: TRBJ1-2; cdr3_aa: CASSLGTGQGTPNSIYGYTF; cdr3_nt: TGTGCCAGCAGCTTAGGCACCGGACAGGGGACACCAAATTCGATCTATGGCTACACCTTC
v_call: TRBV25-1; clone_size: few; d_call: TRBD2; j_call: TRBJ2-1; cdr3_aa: CASTSGGHEQFF; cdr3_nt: TGTGCCAGCACTAGCGGGGGGCATGAGCAGTTCTTC
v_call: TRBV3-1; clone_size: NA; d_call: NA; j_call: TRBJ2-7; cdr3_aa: CASSQDRAYEQYF; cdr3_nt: TGTGCCAGCAGCCAAGACAGGGCCTACGAGCAGTACTTC
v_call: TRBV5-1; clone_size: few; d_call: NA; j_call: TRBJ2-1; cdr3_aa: CASSFTWTVMSSYNEQFF; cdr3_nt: TGCGCCAGCAGCTTTACGTGGACGGTCATGAGCTCCTACAATGAGCAGTTCTTC
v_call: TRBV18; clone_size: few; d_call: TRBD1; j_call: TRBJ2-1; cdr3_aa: CASSPGTGSSTAYNEQFF; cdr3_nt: TGTGCCAGCTCCCCCGGGACAGGTTCCTCGACCGCATACAATGAGCAGTTCTTC
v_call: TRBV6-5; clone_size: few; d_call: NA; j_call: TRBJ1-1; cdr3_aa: CASSYIYAGPILNTEAFF; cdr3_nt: TGTGCCAGCAGTTACATATATGCAGGTCCAATCCTGAACACTGAAGCTTTCTTT
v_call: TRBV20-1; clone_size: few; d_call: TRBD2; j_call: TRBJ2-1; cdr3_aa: CSARDLLLAGVNNEQFF; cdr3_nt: TGCAGTGCTAGAGATCTCTTGCTAGCGGGAGTAAACAATGAGCAGTTCTTC
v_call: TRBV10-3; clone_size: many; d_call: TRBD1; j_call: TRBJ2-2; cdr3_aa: CAISESRTGPRPGTGELFF; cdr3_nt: TGTGCCATCAGTGAGTCGAGGACAGGTCCCCGACCGGGGACCGGGGAGCTGTTTTTT
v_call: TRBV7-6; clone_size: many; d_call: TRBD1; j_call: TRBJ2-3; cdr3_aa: CASSSRQGLNTDTQYF; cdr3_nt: TGTGCCAGCAGCTCGCGACAGGGGCTTAACACAGATACGCAGTATTTT
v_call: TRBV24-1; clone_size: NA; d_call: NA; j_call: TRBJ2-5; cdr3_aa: CATSVGLDNKYQETQYF; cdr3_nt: TGTGCCACCAGTGTAGGTTTGGACAACAAGTACCAAGAGACCCAGTACTTC
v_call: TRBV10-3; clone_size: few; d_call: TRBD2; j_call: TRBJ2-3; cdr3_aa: CAISEPLAGATDTQYF; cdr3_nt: TGTGCCATCAGTGAGCCCTTAGCGGGAGCCACAGATACGCAGTATTTT
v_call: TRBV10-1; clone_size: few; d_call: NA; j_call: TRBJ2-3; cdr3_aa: CASSGDRSTDTQYF; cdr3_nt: TGCGCCAGCAGTGGGGATCGCAGCACAGATACGCAGTATTTT
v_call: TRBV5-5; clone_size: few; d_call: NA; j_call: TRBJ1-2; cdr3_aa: CASSLSQGTNYGYTF; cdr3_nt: TGTGCCAGCAGCCTATCGCAGGGTACCAACTATGGCTACACCTTC
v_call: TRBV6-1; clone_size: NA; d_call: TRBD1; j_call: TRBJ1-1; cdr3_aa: CASSVTGARPEAFF; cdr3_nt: TGTGCCAGCAGTGTGACAGGGGCCCGGCCTGAAGCTTTCTTT
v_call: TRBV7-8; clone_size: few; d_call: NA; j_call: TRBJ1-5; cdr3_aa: CASSFSDGNNQPQHF; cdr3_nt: TGTGCCAGCAGCTTCTCGGACGGCAATAATCAGCCCCAGCATTTT
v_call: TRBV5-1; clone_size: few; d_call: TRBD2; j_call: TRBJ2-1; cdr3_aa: CASTKPGLAGGLSEQFF; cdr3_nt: TGCGCCAGCACGAAACCGGGACTAGCGGGAGGGCTATCTGAGCAGTTCTTC
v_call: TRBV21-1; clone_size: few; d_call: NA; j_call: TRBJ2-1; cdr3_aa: CASLYSGRPTYNEQFF; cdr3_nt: TGTGCCAGCTTATATAGCGGGAGACCAACCTACAATGAGCAGTTCTTC
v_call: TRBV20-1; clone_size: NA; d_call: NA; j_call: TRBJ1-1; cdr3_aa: CSAHRQLNTEAFF; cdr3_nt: TGCAGTGCCCACCGCCAGCTGAACACTGAAGCTTTCTTT
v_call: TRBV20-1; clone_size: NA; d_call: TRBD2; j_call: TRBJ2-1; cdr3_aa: CSARGTSGKNNEQFF; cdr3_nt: TGCAGTGCTAGAGGGACTAGCGGGAAAAACAATGAGCAGTTCTTC
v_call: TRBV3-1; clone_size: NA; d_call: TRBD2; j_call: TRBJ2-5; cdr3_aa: CASSRPGLAVQETQYF; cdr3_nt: TGTGCCAGCAGCCGTCCCGGACTAGCGGTACAAGAGACCCAGTACTTC